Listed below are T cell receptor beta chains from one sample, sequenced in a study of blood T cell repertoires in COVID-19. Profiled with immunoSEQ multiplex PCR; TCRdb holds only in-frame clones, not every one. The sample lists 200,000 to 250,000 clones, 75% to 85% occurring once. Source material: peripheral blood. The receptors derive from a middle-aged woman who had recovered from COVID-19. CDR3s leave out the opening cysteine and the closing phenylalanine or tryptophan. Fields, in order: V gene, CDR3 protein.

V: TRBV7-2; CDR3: ASSPGGTAGYT
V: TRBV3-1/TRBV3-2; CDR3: ASRPAGSGYGYT
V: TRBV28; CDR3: ASTQTGRDGYT
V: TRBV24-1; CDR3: ATSGPPGHSSPEAF
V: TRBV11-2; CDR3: ASSTIHLSYNEQF
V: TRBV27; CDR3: ASRKHTDTQY
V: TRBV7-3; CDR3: ASSLMSSGANVLT
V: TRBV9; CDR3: ASSEGTGIPHGYT
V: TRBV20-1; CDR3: SASGTGDSTGNQPQH
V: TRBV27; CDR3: ASRGTGGAIRGYT
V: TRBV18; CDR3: ASSPDLSFGTGMNRGNTIY